This T cell receptor beta chain came from a study of T cell responses to AZD1222 COVID-19 vaccine. Study-wide points: Donors were chiefly white British, with a greater number of females, and clonal diversity was perhaps underestimated. Baseline seropositivity occurred in only 5 to 7 AZD1222 recipients. Regions left unmutated in variants are reportedly the target of nearly half of spike-specific TCRs.

Combined were second doses at about 4 or about 12 weeks. The data were produced by immunoSEQ multiplex PCR, yet TCRdb's version contains in-frame clones alone and is incomplete. Among about 140,000 clones listed, around 90% were seen once. After removal of 6 bases from V and 5 bases from J, the junction contained 13 bases not matched to a gene. This CDR3 has 16 amino acids. The germline V gene has CDR1 MDHEN and CDR2 SYDVKM. In the case of this clone: Its cognate antigen is unknown.

The source was peripheral blood, collected 28 days after the second AZD1222 dose. This TCR was sampled from an adult who received the AZD1222 COVID-19 vaccine. This chain joins TRBV28 and TRBJ1-3; 7 bases are a match to TRBD1. The CDR3 nucleotides are TGTGCCAGCAGATCCGATGGGACAGCGCGGCGAAACACCATATATTTT. Translated, it gives CASRSDGTARRNTIYF.